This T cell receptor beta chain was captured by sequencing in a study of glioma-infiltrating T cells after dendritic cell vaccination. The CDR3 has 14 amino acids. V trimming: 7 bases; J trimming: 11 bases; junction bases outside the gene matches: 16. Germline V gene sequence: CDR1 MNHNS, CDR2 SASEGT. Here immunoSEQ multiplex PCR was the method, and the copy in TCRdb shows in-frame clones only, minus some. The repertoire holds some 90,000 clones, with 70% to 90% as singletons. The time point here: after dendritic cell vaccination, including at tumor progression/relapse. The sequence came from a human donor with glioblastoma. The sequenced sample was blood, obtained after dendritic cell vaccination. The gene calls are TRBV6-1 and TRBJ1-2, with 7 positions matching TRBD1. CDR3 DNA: TGTGCCAGCACCCGGACCGGGACAGTTACCCCTTACACCTTC. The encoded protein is CASTRTGTVTPYTF.